A selection of T cell receptor beta chains follows, all from one sample in a study of OX40 agonist ivuxolimab in advanced cancers. Assay used: immunoSEQ multiplex PCR; TCRdb lists only in-frame clones, some missing. The sample lists some 10,000 clones; roughly four fifths were seen once. The material was CD4+ or CD8+ T cells sorted from blood, obtained in a trial of the OX40 agonist ivuxolimab. The receptors here all came from an adult with an advanced solid tumor such as melanoma, head and neck, liver or kidney cancer. The CDR3 runs from the conserved cysteine through the conserved F or W. The D gene is left open where the match is weak. The listing skips clone size in some rows; elsewhere it reads once, few, many or a size class.

J gene: TRBJ1-6
V gene: TRBV4-2
clone size: .
D gene: .
CDR3 protein: CASSQKPAGQDSNSPLHF
CDR3 DNA: TGTGCCAGCAGCCAGAAGCCGGCGGGTCAGGACAGTAATTCACCCCTCCACTTT

J gene: TRBJ2-1
V gene: TRBV11-3
clone size: .
D gene: .
CDR3 protein: CASSLAARDDNEQFF
CDR3 DNA: TGTGCCAGCAGCTTAGCGGCCCGGGACGACAATGAGCAGTTCTTC

J gene: TRBJ2-5
V gene: TRBV28
clone size: .
D gene: TRBD2
CDR3 protein: CASSIPGGRVETQYF
CDR3 DNA: TGTGCCAGCAGTATACCGGGGGGAAGGGTGGAGACCCAGTACTTC

J gene: TRBJ2-7
V gene: TRBV9
clone size: few
D gene: .
CDR3 protein: CASSVEGDYEQYF
CDR3 DNA: TGTGCCAGCAGCGTAGAGGGGGACTACGAGCAGTACTTC

J gene: TRBJ1-1
V gene: TRBV30
clone size: medium-sized
D gene: .
CDR3 protein: CAWGFGTEAFF
CDR3 DNA: TGTGCCTGGGGTTTCGGCACTGAAGCTTTCTTT

J gene: TRBJ2-3
V gene: TRBV7-6
clone size: .
D gene: TRBD2
CDR3 protein: CASSPLAGATDTQYF
CDR3 DNA: TGTGCCAGCAGCCCGCTAGCGGGGGCCACAGATACGCAGTATTTT

J gene: TRBJ2-5
V gene: TRBV25-1
clone size: .
D gene: .
CDR3 protein: CASSEYQGAPGQETQYF
CDR3 DNA: TGTGCCAGCAGTGAATACCAGGGCGCTCCTGGCCAAGAGACCCAGTACTTC

J gene: TRBJ2-7
V gene: TRBV7-3
clone size: .
D gene: TRBD1
CDR3 protein: CASSQGVGTGSYEQYF
CDR3 DNA: TGTGCCAGCAGCCAAGGGGTGGGGACAGGCTCCTACGAGCAGTACTTC

J gene: TRBJ2-2
V gene: TRBV7-9
clone size: .
D gene: TRBD2
CDR3 protein: CASSSPTSGGVNTGELFF
CDR3 DNA: TGTGCCAGCAGCTCTCCGACTAGCGGGGGGGTGAACACCGGGGAGCTGTTTTTT

J gene: TRBJ1-2
V gene: TRBV7-9
clone size: few
D gene: .
CDR3 protein: CASSQGIYGYTF
CDR3 DNA: TGTGCCAGCTCCCAGGGGATCTATGGCTACACCTTC

J gene: TRBJ1-5
V gene: TRBV9
clone size: .
D gene: .
CDR3 protein: CASSQTGRGQPQHF
CDR3 DNA: TGTGCCAGCAGCCAGACAGGTCGGGGTCAGCCCCAGCATTTT

J gene: TRBJ2-2
V gene: TRBV7-9
clone size: .
D gene: .
CDR3 protein: CASSYLVLAGELFF
CDR3 DNA: TGTGCCAGCAGCTATCTAGTTTTGGCCGGGGAGCTGTTTTTT

J gene: TRBJ1-2
V gene: TRBV5-6
clone size: .
D gene: .
CDR3 protein: CASSLGRNYGYTF
CDR3 DNA: TGTGCCAGCAGCTTGGGACGGAACTATGGCTACACCTTC

J gene: TRBJ1-6
V gene: TRBV27
clone size: .
D gene: .
CDR3 protein: CASSSPTELNSPLHF
CDR3 DNA: TGTGCCAGCAGCTCCCCGACAGAGTTGAATTCACCCCTCCACTTT

J gene: TRBJ2-7
V gene: TRBV5-1
clone size: .
D gene: TRBD2
CDR3 protein: CASSLQLAGSNEQYF
CDR3 DNA: TGCGCCAGCAGCTTACAACTAGCGGGTAGTAACGAGCAGTACTTC

J gene: TRBJ1-2
V gene: TRBV9
clone size: few
D gene: .
CDR3 protein: CASSVGQVNYGYTF
CDR3 DNA: TGTGCCAGCAGCGTAGGGCAGGTTAACTATGGCTACACCTTC

J gene: TRBJ2-2
V gene: TRBV7-9
clone size: .
D gene: .
CDR3 protein: CASSPQEIGKAGELFF
CDR3 DNA: TGTGCCAGCAGCCCCCAGGAGATAGGGAAGGCCGGGGAGCTGTTTTTT

J gene: TRBJ2-3
V gene: TRBV7-9
clone size: .
D gene: .
CDR3 protein: CASSFGASADTQYF
CDR3 DNA: TGTGCCAGCAGCTTTGGGGCATCGGCAGATACGCAGTATTTT

J gene: TRBJ2-5
V gene: TRBV28
clone size: once
D gene: .
CDR3 protein: CASSLQETQYF
CDR3 DNA: TGTGCCAGCAGTTTGCAAGAGACCCAGTACTTC

J gene: TRBJ2-7
V gene: TRBV11-2
clone size: .
D gene: .
CDR3 protein: CASSFEGGYEQYF
CDR3 DNA: TGTGCCAGCAGCTTTGAGGGCGGCTACGAGCAGTACTTC

J gene: TRBJ1-5
V gene: TRBV28
clone size: .
D gene: TRBD1
CDR3 protein: CASSTGQGRQPQHF
CDR3 DNA: TGTGCCAGCAGTACAGGACAGGGCCGACAGCCCCAGCATTTT

J gene: TRBJ2-2
V gene: TRBV7-2
clone size: .
D gene: TRBD1
CDR3 protein: CASSLRQGNTGELFF
CDR3 DNA: TGTGCCAGCAGCTTAAGACAGGGGAACACCGGGGAGCTGTTTTTT

J gene: TRBJ1-1
V gene: TRBV9
clone size: .
D gene: .
CDR3 protein: CASSVAGTGTEAFF
CDR3 DNA: TGTGCCAGCAGCGTAGCCGGGACGGGCACTGAAGCTTTCTTT

J gene: TRBJ1-3
V gene: TRBV28
clone size: .
D gene: .
CDR3 protein: CASSFTPTGNTIYF
CDR3 DNA: TGTGCCAGCAGTTTCACGCCGACTGGAAACACCATATATTTT

J gene: TRBJ1-1
V gene: TRBV28
clone size: .
D gene: .
CDR3 protein: CATDSLNTEAFF
CDR3 DNA: TGTGCCACCGACAGCTTGAACACTGAAGCTTTCTTT

J gene: TRBJ2-1
V gene: TRBV19
clone size: .
D gene: .
CDR3 protein: CASSNGGLWDEQFF
CDR3 DNA: TGTGCCAGTAGTAACGGGGGCCTCTGGGATGAGCAGTTCTTC

J gene: TRBJ2-1
V gene: TRBV9
clone size: .
D gene: TRBD2
CDR3 protein: CASSVPLAGGTSVQFF
CDR3 DNA: TGTGCCAGCAGCGTCCCTCTAGCGGGGGGCACATCTGTGCAGTTCTTC

J gene: TRBJ2-1
V gene: TRBV4-2
clone size: medium-sized
D gene: .
CDR3 protein: CASSQEEGTYNEQFF
CDR3 DNA: TGTGCCAGCAGCCAAGAGGAGGGCACTTACAATGAGCAGTTCTTC

J gene: TRBJ1-2
V gene: TRBV4-1
clone size: medium-sized
D gene: .
CDR3 protein: CASRGDTVLYGYTF
CDR3 DNA: TGCGCCAGCCGCGGGGACACGGTCCTCTATGGCTACACCTTC

J gene: TRBJ2-1
V gene: TRBV27
clone size: .
D gene: TRBD2
CDR3 protein: CASGAGGPINEQFF
CDR3 DNA: TGTGCCAGCGGGGCGGGGGGGCCAATCAATGAGCAGTTCTTC

J gene: TRBJ1-2
V gene: TRBV6-4
clone size: .
D gene: TRBD1
CDR3 protein: CASSQTGGSDGYTF
CDR3 DNA: TGTGCCAGCAGTCAAACAGGGGGAAGCGATGGCTACACCTTC